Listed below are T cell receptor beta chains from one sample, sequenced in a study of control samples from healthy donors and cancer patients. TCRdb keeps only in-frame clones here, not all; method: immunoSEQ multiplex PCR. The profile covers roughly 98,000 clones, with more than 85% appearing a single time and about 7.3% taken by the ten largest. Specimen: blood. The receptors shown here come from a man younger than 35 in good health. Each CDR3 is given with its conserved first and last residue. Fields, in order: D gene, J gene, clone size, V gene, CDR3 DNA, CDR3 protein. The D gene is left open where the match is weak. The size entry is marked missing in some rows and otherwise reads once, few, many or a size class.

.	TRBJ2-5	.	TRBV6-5	TGTGCCAGCAGTTACTCGGAGGGTGGGGGGGAGACCCAGTACTTC	CASSYSEGGGETQYF
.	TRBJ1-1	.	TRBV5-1	TGCGCCAGCAGCTTGGAGGGGCCGCTGAACACTGAAGCTTTCTTT	CASSLEGPLNTEAFF
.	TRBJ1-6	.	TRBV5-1	TGCGCCAGCAGCTTGGGGCAGGAGTATTCACCCCTCCACTTT	CASSLGQEYSPLHF
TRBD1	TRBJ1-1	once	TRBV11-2	TGTGCCAGCAGCACGACAGGGCCTGCACACGCTTTCTTT	CASSTTGPAHAFF
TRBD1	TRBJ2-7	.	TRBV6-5	TGTGCCAGCAGATCCCTGGGACAGTTCTACGAGCAGTACTTC	CASRSLGQFYEQYF
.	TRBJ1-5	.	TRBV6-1	TGTGCCAGCAGTGAAGACCGGGGACTTAGCAATCAGCCCCAGCATTTT	CASSEDRGLSNQPQHF
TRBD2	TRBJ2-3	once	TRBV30	TGTGCCTGGAGTCCACCGCCGGGACTAGAGTACGATACGCAGTATTTT	CAWSPPPGLEYDTQYF
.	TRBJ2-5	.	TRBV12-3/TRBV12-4	TGTGCCAGCAGTTTTTCTGGCCAAGAGACCCAGTACTTC	CASSFSGQETQYF
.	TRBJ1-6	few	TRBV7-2	TGTGCCAGCAGCTGGGCGGGACATCAACAGAATTCACCCCTCCACTTT	CASSWAGHQQNSPLHF
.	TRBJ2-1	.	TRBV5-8	TGTGCCACCCAAGCTCTCAGGATAGCCAATGAGCAGTTCTTC	CATQALRIANEQFF
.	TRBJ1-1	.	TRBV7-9	TGTGCCAGCAGCTTAGATGGGACCACCAACACTGAAGCTTTCTTT	CASSLDGTTNTEAFF
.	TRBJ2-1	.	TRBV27	TGTGCCAGCAGCCCCGCGGTGGCCTACAATGAGCAGTTCTTC	CASSPAVAYNEQFF
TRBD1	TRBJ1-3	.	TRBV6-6	TGTGCCAGCAGTTTCGGACAGGGCGGGGGCACCATATATTTT	CASSFGQGGGTIYF
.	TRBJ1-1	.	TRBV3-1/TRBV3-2	TGTGCCAGCAGCCAAATACAGGGGAACACTGAAGCTTTCTTT	CASSQIQGNTEAFF
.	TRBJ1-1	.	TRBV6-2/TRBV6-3	TGTGCCAGCAGTTACCGGGACAATACTGAAGCTTTCTTT	CASSYRDNTEAFF
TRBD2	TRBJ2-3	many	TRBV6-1	TGTGCCAGCAGTGAACGCGGGGGGGAAGCAGATACGCAGTATTTT	CASSERGGEADTQYF
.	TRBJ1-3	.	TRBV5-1	TGCGCCAGCAGCCCCGGCGGGGGGATCGGTACTGGAAACACCATATATTTT	CASSPGGGIGTGNTIYF
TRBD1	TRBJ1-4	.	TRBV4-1	TGCGCCAGCAGCCACATGAATAGGGGGCCTGAAAAACTGTTTTTT	CASSHMNRGPEKLFF
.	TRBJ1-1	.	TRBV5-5	TGTGCCAGCAGCTTGGCCCCTTGGGAAGCTTTCTTT	CASSLAPWEAFF
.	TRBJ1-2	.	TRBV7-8	TGTGCCAGCAGCTTAGGCCTCCGTAACTATGGCTACACCTTC	CASSLGLRNYGYTF
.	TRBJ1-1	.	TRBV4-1	TGCGCCAGCAGCCAAGAATGGGCGAACACTGAAGCTTTCTTT	CASSQEWANTEAFF
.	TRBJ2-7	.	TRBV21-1	TGTGCCAGCAGCTTGACGGGTTTACTAGCGGGGGGGCGGTACGAGCAGTACTTC	CASSLTGLLAGGRYEQYF
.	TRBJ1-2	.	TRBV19	TGTGCCAGTAATCCCCTCCCATTCCCGGGCCAGGATAACTATAACTATGGCTACACCTTC	CASNPLPFPGQDNYNYGYTF
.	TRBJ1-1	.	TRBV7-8	TGTGCCAGCAGCTTCGGAAGGGCGGACACTGAAGCTTTCTTT	CASSFGRADTEAFF
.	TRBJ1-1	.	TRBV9	TGTGCCAGCAGCGTAGGGGGCAGCATCATGAACACTGAAGCTTTCTTT	CASSVGGSIMNTEAFF
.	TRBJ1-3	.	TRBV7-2	TGTGCCAGCAGCTTATCCAGAAGAAACACCATATATTTT	CASSLSRRNTIYF
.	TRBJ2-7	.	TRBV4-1	TGCGCCAGCAGCACGGGAGAGGACTACGAGCAGTACTTC	CASSTGEDYEQYF
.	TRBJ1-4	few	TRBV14	TGTGCCAGCAGCCAGAGGGAAAAACTGTTTTTT	CASSQREKLFF
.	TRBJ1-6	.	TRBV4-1	TGCGCCAGCAGCCAAGATCTAGATGGCAGAGCATTCCGTAATTCACCCCTCCACTTT	CASSQDLDGRAFRNSPLHF
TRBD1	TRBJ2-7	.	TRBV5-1	TGCGCCAGCAGCTCGGGACAGGGACCCTACGAGCAGTACTTC	CASSSGQGPYEQYF
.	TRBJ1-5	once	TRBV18	TGTGCCAGCTCACCAGATGGGAGCAATCAGCCCCAGCATTTT	CASSPDGSNQPQHF
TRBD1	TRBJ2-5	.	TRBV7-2	TGTGCCAGCAGCTTAGGATGGGACAGGGGGCGTGAGACCCAGTACTTC	CASSLGWDRGRETQYF
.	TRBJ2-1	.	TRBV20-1	TGCAGTGCTCCACAAGGCCATGAGCAGTTCTTC	CSAPQGHEQFF
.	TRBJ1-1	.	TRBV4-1	TGCGCCAGCAGCCACACCGGGACGGGGAACACTGAAGCTTTCTTT	CASSHTGTGNTEAFF